These 20 T cell receptor beta chains share one sample of origin, sequenced in a study of response to subunit inactivated influenza vaccine. MiXCR, run by TCRdb on the RT-PCR reads, gives a single entry per CDR3 protein. This sample has around 750,000 distinct CDR3 sequences, with 21% found just once. The material sequenced was PBMCs from blood, taken roughly 5 days after vaccination. The receptors were sampled from a man over 45 who received an inactivated influenza vaccine.

The chain couples TRBV12-3 or TRBV12-4 to TRBJ1-1; D not resolved. The CDR3 consists of 13 residues. V was clipped by 6 bases and J by 3 bases, with 11 bases between them. CDR3 in DNA: TGTGCCAGCAGCCGAACGGATTACACTGAAGCTTTCTTT. Translating gives CASSRTDYTEAFF.

This clonotype has a handful of counts. The chain combines TRBV6-1 with TRBJ2-6, with D hard to call. The length of the CDR3 is 13 residues. Trimming took 8 bases from V and 0 from J, leaving 5 bases between them. Germline values: CDR1 MNHNS, CDR2 SASEGT. CDR3 amino acids: CASQISGANVLTF. Written as DNA, the CDR3 is TGTGCCAGCCAGATCTCTGGGGCCAACGTCCTGACTTTC.

This clonotype came up a few times. DNA of the CDR3: TGTGCCAGCAGTGTTGTGTTTGGCAATCAGCCCCAGCATTTT. As protein: CASSVVFGNQPQHF. This chain links TRBV2 with TRBJ1-5; no clear D. V dropped 4 bases and J dropped 2 bases, with 9 bases sitting between them. This CDR3 region has 14 residues. Germline V gene sequence: CDR1 SNHLY, CDR2 FYNNEI.

The rearrangement uses TRBV20-1 and TRBJ2-1; D is uncertain. V was trimmed by 2 bases and J by 8 bases, leaving 10 bases between them. The CDR3 runs 12 residues. The germline V gene encodes CDR1 DFQATT and CDR2 SNEGSKA (reference sequence). Here the CDR3 DNA reads TGCAGTGCTAGACTAGGGCAGTATGAGCAGTTCTTC. Translating it yields CSARLGQYEQFF.

This clonotype was counted only a few times. The chain is built from TRBV12-3 or TRBV12-4 and TRBJ2-3, with TRBD2 matching 11 bases. The CDR3 sequence is 15 residues long. The ends lost 6 bases at V and 4 bases at J; junction bases unmatched: 6. CDR3 loop: CASSALTSGADTQYF. The CDR3 DNA sequence: TGTGCCAGCAGCGCCCTGACTAGCGGGGCAGATACGCAGTATTTT.

The chain links TRBV3-1 to TRBJ1-1, with D possibly being TRBD1 (5 bases). The CDR3 runs 14 residues. Trimming shortened V by 3 bases and J by 11 bases, and 19 bases separated the two germline ends. Germline V CDR1 and CDR2: LGHDT, YNNKEL (reference sequence). CDR3: CASSQHPTEGWAFF. In DNA, the CDR3 is TGTGCCAGCAGCCAGCATCCGACAGAGGGGTGGGCTTTCTTT.

The rearrangement links TRBV7-2 to TRBJ2-2, with 8 positions matching TRBD1. Trimming at V came to 7 bases and at J to 5 bases, leaving 6 bases not matched to a gene. CDR3 size: 14 residues. Per germline, CDR1 SGHTA and CDR2 FQGNSA. The CDR3 nucleotides read TGTGCCAGCAACTTGAGACAGGGGACCGGGGAGCTGTTTTTT. Translated: CASNLRQGTGELFF.

This clonotype was seen more than once but under ten times. The genes are TRBV7-9 and TRBJ2-3; D is possibly TRBD1 (5 bases). V lost 5 bases and J lost 7, with 19 bases in between. This CDR3 contains 15 residues. Germline V lookup: CDR1 SEHNR, CDR2 FQNEAQ (reference sequence). This CDR3 is CASSPGVLAGNTQYF. CDR3 DNA sequence: TGTGCCAGCAGCCCCGGTGTCTTAGCAGGGAATACGCAGTATTTT. Full variable domain (remainder filled in from reference TRBV7-9 and TRBJ2-3): DTGVSQNPRHKITKRGQNVTFRCDPISEHNRLYWYRQTLGQGPEFLTYFQNEAQLEKSRLLSDRFSAERPKGSFSTLEIQRTEQGDSAMYLCASSPGVLAGNTQYFGPGTRLTVL.

For the CDR3, the DNA is TGTGCCAGCAGCTTCGATACTATCACAGATACGCAGTATTTT. Its protein is CASSFDTITDTQYF. The chain is built from TRBV7-9 and TRBJ2-3, with unresolved D. Trimming shortened V by 3 bases and J by 2 bases, and 9 bases separated the two germline ends. The CDR3 is 14 residues long. Germline V lookup: CDR1 SEHNR, CDR2 FQNEAQ (reference sequence).

The J gene is TRBJ2-3, the V gene TRBV9; D might be TRBD2 (6 bases). Germline values: CDR1 SGDLS, CDR2 YYNGEE. The CDR3 has 14 residues. Trimming removed 0 bases from V and 5 bases from J, with 10 bases in between. CDR3 protein: CASSVAPAGDTQYF. The CDR3 DNA follows: TGTGCCAGCAGCGTAGCCCCAGCGGGAGATACGCAGTATTTT. The variable domain in full, completed from reference TRBV9 and TRBJ2-3, reads DSGVTQTPKHLITATGQRVTLRCSPRSGDLSVYWYQQSLDQGLQFLIQYYNGEERAKGNILERFSAQQFPDLHSELNLSSLELGDSALYFCASSVAPAGDTQYFGPGTRLTVL.

The V call is TRBV29-1, the J call TRBJ2-5; D gene ambiguous. CDR3 length equals 14 residues. Trimming removed 4 bases from V and 3 bases from J, with 15 bases in between. Germline lookup yields CDR1 SQVTM and CDR2 ANQGSEA. The CDR3 DNA is TGCAGCGTTGCCCTTTTATGGCAGAAAGAGACCCAGTACTTC. This translates into CSVALLWQKETQYF.

This clonotype was detected only a few times. CDR3 DNA sequence: TGTGCCAGCAACGGGGACAGACCATTCTACGAGCAGTACTTC. It codes for CASNGDRPFYEQYF. The rearrangement uses TRBV6-1 and TRBJ2-7; TRBD1 matches 7 bases. Germline loops: CDR1 MNHNS, CDR2 SASEGT. Losses at the gene ends were 7 bases for V and 3 bases for J; bases not matched to a gene: 9. CDR3 length equals 14 residues.

The CDR3 coding sequence is TGTGCCAGCAGTTCAGGAGGGAGAAGCACAGATACGCAGTATTTT. Protein sequence: CASSSGGRSTDTQYF. The chain employs TRBV12-3 or TRBV12-4 and TRBJ2-3, with D possibly matching TRBD2 (6 bases). The CDR3 runs 15 residues. Trimming shortened V by 4 bases and J by 0 bases, and 11 bases separated the two germline ends.

The chain joins TRBV5-1 to TRBJ2-5, with unresolved D. In germline, CDR1 is SGHRS, CDR2 YFSETQ. Deletions cut 7 bases from V and 0 bases from J, with 10 bases between. This CDR3 comprises 13 residues. CDR3 bases: TGCGCCAGCGGCTCAGAGAACCAAGAGACCCAGTACTTC. Its protein product is CASGSENQETQYF.

Only a few counts were recorded for this clonotype. This chain joins TRBV4-3 and TRBJ2-3, with TRBD2 identical over 8 bases. This CDR3 region has 16 residues. The germline V gene encodes CDR1 LGHNA and CDR2 YSLEER. J lost 4 bases, V lost 2 bases, and 8 bases had no gene match. CDR3 bases: TGCGCCAGCAGCCAAACCTCCGGGACTAGGGCAGATACGCAGTATTTT. As protein: CASSQTSGTRADTQYF.

This clonotype was seen more than once but under ten times. The rearrangement joins TRBV20-1 to TRBJ2-7; weak D call: TRBD2 (6 bases). The CDR3 runs 14 residues. Trimming took off 1 base at V and 3 bases at J, with 13 bases between the two ends. CDR1 and CDR2 (germline): DFQATT, SNEGSKA (reference sequence). The CDR3 protein is CSARVTGADYEQYF. CDR3 DNA: TGCAGTGCTAGAGTAACGGGAGCGGACTACGAGCAGTACTTC.

This clonotype was observed a few times. The CDR3 nucleotides read TGTGCCACCTCAGGGGGTAATTCACCCCTCCACTTT. It encodes CATSGGNSPLHF. V and J are TRBV6-5 and TRBJ1-6, with 7 bases identical to TRBD1. V lost 10 bases, J lost 6 bases, and 3 bases stayed unmatched. Looked up from germline, CDR1 is MNHEY and CDR2 is SVGAGI. The CDR3 runs to 12 residues.

A few counts support this clonotype. The gene calls are TRBV9 and TRBJ2-1; D not certain. V lost 3 bases and J lost 6, with 7 bases in between. Germline V lookup: CDR1 SGDLS, CDR2 YYNGEE. The CDR3 spans 12 residues. For the CDR3, the DNA is TGTGCCAGCAGCGGGGGTGTCAATGAGCAGTTCTTC. Encoded protein: CASSGGVNEQFF.

The genes are TRBV24-1 and TRBJ2-1, with D possibly matching TRBD1 (6 bases). V was trimmed by 1 base and J by 7 bases, leaving 16 bases between them. This CDR3 has 16 amino acids. Germline CDR1 reads KGHDR; CDR2 reads SFDVKD. CDR3: CATSDLGTPGLNEQFF. CDR3 coding DNA: TGTGCCACCAGTGATTTAGGGACACCGGGTTTGAATGAGCAGTTCTTC.

The table lists this clonotype with a few counts. CDR3 residues: CASSGPSAGYNEQFF. Written as DNA, the CDR3 is TGTGCCAGCAGCGGGCCCTCGGCGGGGTACAATGAGCAGTTCTTC. The chain is built from TRBV12-3 or TRBV12-4 and TRBJ2-1; TRBD2 might be the D (6 bases). V lost 6 bases and J lost 4, with 16 bases in between. This CDR3 is built from 15 residues.